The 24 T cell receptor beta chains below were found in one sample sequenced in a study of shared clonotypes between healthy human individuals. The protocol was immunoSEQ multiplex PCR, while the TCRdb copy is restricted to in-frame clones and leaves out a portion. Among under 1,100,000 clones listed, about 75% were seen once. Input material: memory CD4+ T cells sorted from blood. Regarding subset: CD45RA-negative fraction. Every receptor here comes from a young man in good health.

CDR3 DNA sequence: TGTGCCAGCAGTTATGCGGGGTCTGAAGCTTTCTTT. Protein: CASSYAGSEAFF. This chain connects TRBV6-5 to TRBJ1-1; the D is unclear. Trimming pared 3 bases from V and 6 bases from J, leaving 8 bases between. CDR3 length: 12 residues. Germline V gene data show CDR1 as MNHEY and CDR2 as SVGAGI.

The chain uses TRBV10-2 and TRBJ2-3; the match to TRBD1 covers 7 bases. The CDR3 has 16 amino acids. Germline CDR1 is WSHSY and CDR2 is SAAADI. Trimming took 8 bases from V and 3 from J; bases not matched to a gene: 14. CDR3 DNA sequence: TGCGCCAGCTCAAGGACAGGTCCAACGACTACAGATACGCAGTATTTT. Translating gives CASSRTGPTTTDTQYF.

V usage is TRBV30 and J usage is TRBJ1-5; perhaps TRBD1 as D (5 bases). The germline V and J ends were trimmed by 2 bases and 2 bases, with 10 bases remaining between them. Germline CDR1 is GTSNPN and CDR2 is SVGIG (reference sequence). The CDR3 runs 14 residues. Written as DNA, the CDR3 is TGTGCCTGGAGTCCTCCAGGGCGCAATCAGCCCCAGCATTTT. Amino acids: CAWSPPGRNQPQHF.

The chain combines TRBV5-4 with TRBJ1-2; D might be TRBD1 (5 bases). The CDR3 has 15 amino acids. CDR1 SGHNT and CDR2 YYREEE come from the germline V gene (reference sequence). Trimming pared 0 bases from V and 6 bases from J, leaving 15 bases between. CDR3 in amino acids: CASSLDWGGGDGYTF. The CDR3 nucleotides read TGTGCCAGCAGCTTGGACTGGGGGGGAGGAGATGGCTACACCTTC.

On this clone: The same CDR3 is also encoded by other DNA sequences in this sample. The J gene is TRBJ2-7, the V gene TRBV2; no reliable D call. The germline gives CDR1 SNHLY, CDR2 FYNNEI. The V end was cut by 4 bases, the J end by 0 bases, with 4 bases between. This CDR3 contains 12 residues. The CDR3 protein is CASSASSYEQYF. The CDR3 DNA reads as TGTGCCAGCAGTGCTAGCTCCTACGAGCAGTACTTC.

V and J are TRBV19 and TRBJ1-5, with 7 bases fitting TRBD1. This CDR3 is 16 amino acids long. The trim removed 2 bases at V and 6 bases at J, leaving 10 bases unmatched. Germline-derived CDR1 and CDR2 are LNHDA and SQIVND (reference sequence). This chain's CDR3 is CASSIYPGGLSQPQHF. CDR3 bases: TGTGCCAGTAGTATATACCCAGGGGGGCTCAGTCAGCCCCAGCATTTT.

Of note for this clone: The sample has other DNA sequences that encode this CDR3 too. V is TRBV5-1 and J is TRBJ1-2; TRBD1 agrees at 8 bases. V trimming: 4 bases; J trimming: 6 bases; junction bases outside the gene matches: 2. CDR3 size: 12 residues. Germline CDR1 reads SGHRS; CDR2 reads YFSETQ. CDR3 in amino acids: CASSLGQDGYTF. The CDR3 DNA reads TGCGCCAGCAGCCTGGGACAGGATGGCTACACCTTC.

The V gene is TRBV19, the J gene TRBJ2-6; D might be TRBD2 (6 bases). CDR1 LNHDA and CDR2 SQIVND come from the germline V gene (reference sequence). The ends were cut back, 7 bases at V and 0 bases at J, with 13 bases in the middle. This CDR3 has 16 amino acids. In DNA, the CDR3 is TGTGCCAGTACTGGGGACTTCAACTCTGGGGCCAACGTCCTGACTTTC. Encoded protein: CASTGDFNSGANVLTF.

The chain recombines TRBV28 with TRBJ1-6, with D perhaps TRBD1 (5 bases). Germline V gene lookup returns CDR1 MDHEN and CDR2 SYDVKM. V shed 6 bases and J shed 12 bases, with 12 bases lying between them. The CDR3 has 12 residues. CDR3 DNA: TGTGCCAGCAGCACCAGGGAGGGACCCCTCCACTTT. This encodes CASSTREGPLHF.

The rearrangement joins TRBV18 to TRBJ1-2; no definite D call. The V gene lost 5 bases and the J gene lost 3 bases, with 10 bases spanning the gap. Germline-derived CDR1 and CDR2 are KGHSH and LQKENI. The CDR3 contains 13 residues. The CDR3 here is CASSEGVDYGYTF. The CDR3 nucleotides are TGTGCCAGCTCAGAGGGCGTTGACTATGGCTACACCTTC. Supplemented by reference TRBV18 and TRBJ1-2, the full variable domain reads NAGVMQNPRHLVRRRGQEARLRCSPMKGHSHVYWYRQLPEEGLKFMVYLQKENIIDESGMPKERFSAEFPKEGPSILRIQQVVRGDSAAYFCASSEGVDYGYTFGSGTRLTVV.

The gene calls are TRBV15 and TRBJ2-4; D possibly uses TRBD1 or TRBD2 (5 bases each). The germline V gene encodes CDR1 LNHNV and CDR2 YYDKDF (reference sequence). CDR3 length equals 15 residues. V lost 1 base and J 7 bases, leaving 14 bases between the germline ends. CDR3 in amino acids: CATSRGGQGSNIQYF. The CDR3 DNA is TGTGCCACCAGCAGAGGAGGGCAGGGAAGCAACATTCAGTACTTC.

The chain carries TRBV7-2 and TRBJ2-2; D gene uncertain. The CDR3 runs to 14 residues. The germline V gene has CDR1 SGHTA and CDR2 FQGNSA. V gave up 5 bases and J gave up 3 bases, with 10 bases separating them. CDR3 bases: TGTGCCAGCAGCCGCCACTCGGACACCGGGGAGCTGTTTTTT. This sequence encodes CASSRHSDTGELFF.

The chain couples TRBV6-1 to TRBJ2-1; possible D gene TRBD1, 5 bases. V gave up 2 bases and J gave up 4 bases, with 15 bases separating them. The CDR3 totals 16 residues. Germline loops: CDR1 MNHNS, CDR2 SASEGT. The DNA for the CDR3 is TGTGCCAGCAGTGAACGAACAGGCCCTCTATACAATGAGCAGTTCTTC. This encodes CASSERTGPLYNEQFF.

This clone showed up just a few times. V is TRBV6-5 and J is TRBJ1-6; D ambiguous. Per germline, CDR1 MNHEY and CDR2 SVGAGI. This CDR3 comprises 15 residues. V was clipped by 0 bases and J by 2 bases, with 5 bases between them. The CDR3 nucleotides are TGTGCCAGCAGTTACTCGAATCCCTATAATTCACCCCTCCACTTT. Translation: CASSYSNPYNSPLHF.

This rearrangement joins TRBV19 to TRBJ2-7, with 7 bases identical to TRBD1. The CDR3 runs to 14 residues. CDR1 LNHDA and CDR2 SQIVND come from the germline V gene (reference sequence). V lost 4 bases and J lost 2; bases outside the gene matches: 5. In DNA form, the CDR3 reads TGTGCCAGTAGTAAAACAGGGGAACCCTACGAGCAGTACTTC. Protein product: CASSKTGEPYEQYF.

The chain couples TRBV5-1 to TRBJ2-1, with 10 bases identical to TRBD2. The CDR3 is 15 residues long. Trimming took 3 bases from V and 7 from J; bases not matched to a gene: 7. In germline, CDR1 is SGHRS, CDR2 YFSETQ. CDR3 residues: CASSSLAGVSNEQFF. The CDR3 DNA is TGCGCCAGCAGCTCCCTAGCGGGAGTTTCAAATGAGCAGTTCTTC.

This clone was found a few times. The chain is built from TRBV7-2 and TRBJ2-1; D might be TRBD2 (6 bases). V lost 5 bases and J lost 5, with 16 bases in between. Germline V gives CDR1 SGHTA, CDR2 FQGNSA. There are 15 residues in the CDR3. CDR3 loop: CASSRVGGQNNEQFF. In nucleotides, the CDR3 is TGTGCCAGCAGCCGGGTGGGAGGACAAAACAATGAGCAGTTCTTC.

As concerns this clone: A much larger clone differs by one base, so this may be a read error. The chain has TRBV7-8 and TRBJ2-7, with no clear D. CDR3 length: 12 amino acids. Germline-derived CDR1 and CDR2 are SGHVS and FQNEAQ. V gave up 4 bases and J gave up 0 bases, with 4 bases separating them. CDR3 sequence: CASSSTSYEQYF. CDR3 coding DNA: TGTGCCAGCAGCTCGACCTCCTACGAGCAGTACTTC.

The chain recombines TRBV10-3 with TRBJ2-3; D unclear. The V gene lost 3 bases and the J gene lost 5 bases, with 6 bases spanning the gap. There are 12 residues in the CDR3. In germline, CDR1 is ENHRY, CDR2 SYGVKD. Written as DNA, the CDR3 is TGTGCCATCAGTGAAAACGAAGATACGCAGTATTTT. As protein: CAISENEDTQYF.

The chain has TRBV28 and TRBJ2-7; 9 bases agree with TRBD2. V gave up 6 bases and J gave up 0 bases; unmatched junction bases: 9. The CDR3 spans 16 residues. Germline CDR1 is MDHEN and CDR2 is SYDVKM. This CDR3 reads CASSNRGAGGSYEQYF. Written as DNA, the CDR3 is TGTGCCAGCAGCAACCGGGGAGCGGGGGGCTCCTACGAGCAGTACTTC.

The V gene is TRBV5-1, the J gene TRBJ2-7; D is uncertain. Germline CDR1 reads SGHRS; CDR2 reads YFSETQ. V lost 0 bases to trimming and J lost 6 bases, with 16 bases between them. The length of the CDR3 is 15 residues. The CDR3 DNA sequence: TGCGCCAGCAGCTTGGAGCACCTAGTGACCCTCGAGCAGTACTTC. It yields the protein CASSLEHLVTLEQYF.

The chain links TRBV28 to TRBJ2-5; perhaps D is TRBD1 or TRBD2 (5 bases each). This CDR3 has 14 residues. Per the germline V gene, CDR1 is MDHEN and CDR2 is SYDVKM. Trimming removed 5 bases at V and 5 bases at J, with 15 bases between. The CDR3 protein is CASSNTGTGETQYF. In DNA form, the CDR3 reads TGTGCCAGCAGTAACACCGGGACCGGCGAGACCCAGTACTTC.

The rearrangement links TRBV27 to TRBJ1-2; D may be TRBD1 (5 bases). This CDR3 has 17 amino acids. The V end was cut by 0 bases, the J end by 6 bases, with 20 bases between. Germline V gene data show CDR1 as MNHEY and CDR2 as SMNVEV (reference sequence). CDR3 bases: TGTGCCAGCAGTTTATCGGGGCTGGGGGGATCCTCTAATGGCTACACCTTC. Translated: CASSLSGLGGSSNGYTF.

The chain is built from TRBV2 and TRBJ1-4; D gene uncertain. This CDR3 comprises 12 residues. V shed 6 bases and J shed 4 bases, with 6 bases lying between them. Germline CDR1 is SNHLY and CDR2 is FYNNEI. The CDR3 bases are TGTGCCAGCAGGGGTTTTAATGAAAAACTGTTTTTT. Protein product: CASRGFNEKLFF.